This TCR beta chain came from a study of blood T cell repertoires in COVID-19. Study at large: The analysed material was cDNA or gDNA that came from T cells, B-cell-depleted T cells, or PBMCs.

Per the study methods: Reference gene primers were amplified, and this amplification served to estimate nucleated cell counts. The repertoire was sequenced with immunoSEQ multiplex PCR; TCRdb's copy has only in-frame clones and lacks some. That table furnishes V, J and clone size, whereas the DNA furnished D and trimming. The sample carries 300,000 to 400,000 clones, more than 70% recorded once. Trimming took off 4 bases at V and 5 bases at J, with 14 bases between the two ends. This CDR3 contains 14 residues. CDR1 and CDR2 (germline): MNHEY, SVGEGT. This TCR was recovered from a man younger than 40 with active or convalescent COVID-19. The chain uses TRBV6-2 or TRBV6-3 and TRBJ1-2, with a weak D call TRBD1 (5 bases). The sample consisted of peripheral blood. In DNA form, the CDR3 reads TGTGCCAGCAGTTGGCCGGGACTTCAGTATGGCTACACCTTC. This codes for CASSWPGLQYGYTF.